This T cell receptor beta chain was profiled in a study of CD8 T cells in ankylosing spondylitis. Notes on the study in general: Clones linked to the disease showed a CD8+ phenotype. They occurred at relatively low frequencies in peripheral blood.

This clonotype was detected ten times or more. Its antigen is undetermined. V lost 4 bases and J 4 bases, leaving 10 bases between the germline ends. The CDR3 consists of 13 residues. CDR1 and CDR2 (germline): LGHDT, YNNKEL (reference sequence). One entry per CDR3 protein results from TCRdb running MiXCR on the 5' RACE reads. This table has roughly 180,000 distinct CDR3 sequences, approximately 13% appearing once. The chain uses TRBV3-1 and TRBJ1-1; possibly TRBD1 for D (6 bases). The sample consisted of blood, either unsorted or a sorted T cell fraction (not recorded which). The TCR originated in a female donor with ankylosing spondylitis or in good health (not recorded which). The CDR3: CASSRQEITEAFF. Here the CDR3 DNA reads TGTGCCAGCAGCCGACAGGAGATCACTGAAGCTTTCTTT.